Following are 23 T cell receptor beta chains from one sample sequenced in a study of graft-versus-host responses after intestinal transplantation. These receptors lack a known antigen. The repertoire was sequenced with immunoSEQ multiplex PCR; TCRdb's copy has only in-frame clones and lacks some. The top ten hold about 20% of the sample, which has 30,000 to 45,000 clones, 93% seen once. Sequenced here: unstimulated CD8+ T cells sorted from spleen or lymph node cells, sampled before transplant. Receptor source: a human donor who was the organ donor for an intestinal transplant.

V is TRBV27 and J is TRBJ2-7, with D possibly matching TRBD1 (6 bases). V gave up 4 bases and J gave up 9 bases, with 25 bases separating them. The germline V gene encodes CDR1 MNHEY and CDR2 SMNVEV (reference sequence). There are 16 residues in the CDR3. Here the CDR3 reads CASSSSRDKYYPGQYF. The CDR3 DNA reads TGTGCCAGCAGTTCATCCCGGGACAAGTATTATCCGGGGCAGTACTTC.

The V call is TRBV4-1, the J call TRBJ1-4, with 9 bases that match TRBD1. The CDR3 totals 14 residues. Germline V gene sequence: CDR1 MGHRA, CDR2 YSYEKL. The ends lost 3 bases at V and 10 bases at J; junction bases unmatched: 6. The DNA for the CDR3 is TGCGCCAGCAGCCATCTGGACAGGGGTGGAAAACTGTTTTTT. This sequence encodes CASSHLDRGGKLFF.

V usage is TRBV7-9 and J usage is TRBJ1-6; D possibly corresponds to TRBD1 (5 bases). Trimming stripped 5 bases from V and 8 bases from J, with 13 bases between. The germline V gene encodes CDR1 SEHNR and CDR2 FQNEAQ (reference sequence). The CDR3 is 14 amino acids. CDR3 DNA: TGTGCCAGCAGCCTACGGGACGGATATTCACCCCTCCACTTT. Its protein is CASSLRDGYSPLHF. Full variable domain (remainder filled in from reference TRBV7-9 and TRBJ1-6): DTGVSQNPRHKITKRGQNVTFRCDPISEHNRLYWYRQTLGQGPEFLTYFQNEAQLEKSRLLSDRFSAERPKGSFSTLEIQRTEQGDSAMYLCASSLRDGYSPLHFGNGTRLTVT.

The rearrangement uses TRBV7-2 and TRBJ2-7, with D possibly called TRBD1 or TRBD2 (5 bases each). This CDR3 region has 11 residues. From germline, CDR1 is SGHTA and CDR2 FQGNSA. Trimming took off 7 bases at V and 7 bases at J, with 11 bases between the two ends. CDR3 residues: CASTLGVEQYF. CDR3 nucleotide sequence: TGTGCCAGCACCCTGGGGGTAGAGCAGTACTTC.

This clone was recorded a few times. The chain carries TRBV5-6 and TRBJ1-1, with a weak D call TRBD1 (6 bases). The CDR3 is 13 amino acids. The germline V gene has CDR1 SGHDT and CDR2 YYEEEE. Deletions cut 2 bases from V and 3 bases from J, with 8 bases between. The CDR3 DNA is TGTGCCAGCAGCTTCCCAGGGGACACTGAAGCTTTCTTT. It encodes CASSFPGDTEAFF.

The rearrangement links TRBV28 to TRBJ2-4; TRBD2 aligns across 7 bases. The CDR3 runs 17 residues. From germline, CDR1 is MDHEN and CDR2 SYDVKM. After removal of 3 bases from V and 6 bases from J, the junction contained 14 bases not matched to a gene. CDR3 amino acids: CASSFWGGKRGRNIQYF. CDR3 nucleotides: TGTGCCAGCAGTTTTTGGGGAGGGAAGAGAGGAAGAAACATTCAGTACTTC.

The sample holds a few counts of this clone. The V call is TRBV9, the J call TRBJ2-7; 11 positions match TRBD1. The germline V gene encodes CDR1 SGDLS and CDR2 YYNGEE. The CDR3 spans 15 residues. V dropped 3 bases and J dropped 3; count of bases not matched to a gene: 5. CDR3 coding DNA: TGTGCCAGCAGCGCCACCGGGACAGGGGGCTACGAGCAGTACTTC. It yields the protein CASSATGTGGYEQYF.

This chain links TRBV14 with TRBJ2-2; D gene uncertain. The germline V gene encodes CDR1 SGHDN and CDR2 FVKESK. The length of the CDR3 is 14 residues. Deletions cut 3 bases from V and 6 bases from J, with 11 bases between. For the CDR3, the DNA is TGTGCCAGCAGCCACTCTAGGGCCCCCGGGGAGCTGTTTTTT. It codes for CASSHSRAPGELFF.

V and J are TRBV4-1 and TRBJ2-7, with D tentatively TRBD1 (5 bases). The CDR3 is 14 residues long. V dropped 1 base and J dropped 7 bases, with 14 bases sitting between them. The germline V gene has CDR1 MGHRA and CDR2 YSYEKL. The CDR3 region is CASSQVRGYWEQYF. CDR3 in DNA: TGCGCCAGCAGCCAAGTAAGGGGATATTGGGAGCAGTACTTC.

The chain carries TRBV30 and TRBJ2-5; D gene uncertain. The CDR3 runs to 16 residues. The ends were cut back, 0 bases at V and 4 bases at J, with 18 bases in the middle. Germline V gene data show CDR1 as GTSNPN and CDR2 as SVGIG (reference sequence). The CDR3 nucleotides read TGTGCCTGGAGTGTAGGTATCCAGTCGACCCCAGAGACCCAGTACTTC. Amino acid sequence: CAWSVGIQSTPETQYF.

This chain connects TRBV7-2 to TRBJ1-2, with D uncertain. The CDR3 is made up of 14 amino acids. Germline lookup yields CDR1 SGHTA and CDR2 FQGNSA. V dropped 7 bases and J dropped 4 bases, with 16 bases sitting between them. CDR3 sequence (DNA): TGTGCCAGCACCCGTCCAGTGATCGGCTATGGCTACACCTTC. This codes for CASTRPVIGYGYTF.

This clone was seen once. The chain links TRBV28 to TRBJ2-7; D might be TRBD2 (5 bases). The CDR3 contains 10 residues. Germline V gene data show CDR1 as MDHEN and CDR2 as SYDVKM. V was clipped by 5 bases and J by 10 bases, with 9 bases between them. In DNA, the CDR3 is TGTGCCAGCAGTCGAGGGAGCCAGTACTTC. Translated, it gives CASSRGSQYF.

CDR3 sequence (DNA): TGTGCCAGCAGCTCTAACCCTAGCGGGATCGGCAAAAACATTCAGTACTTC. This gives the protein CASSSNPSGIGKNIQYF. This chain connects TRBV11-2 to TRBJ2-4; 9 bases map to TRBD2. With V trimmed by 4 bases and J by 3 bases, 10 bases remained unmatched. Per the germline V gene, CDR1 is SGHAT and CDR2 is FQNNGV. The CDR3 extends over 17 amino acids.

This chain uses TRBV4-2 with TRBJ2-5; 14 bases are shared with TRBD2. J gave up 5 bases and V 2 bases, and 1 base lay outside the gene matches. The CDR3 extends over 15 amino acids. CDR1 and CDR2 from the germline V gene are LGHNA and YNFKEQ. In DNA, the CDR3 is TGTGCCAGCAGCCAACGGACTAGCGGGGGGGAGACCCAGTACTTC. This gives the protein CASSQRTSGGETQYF.

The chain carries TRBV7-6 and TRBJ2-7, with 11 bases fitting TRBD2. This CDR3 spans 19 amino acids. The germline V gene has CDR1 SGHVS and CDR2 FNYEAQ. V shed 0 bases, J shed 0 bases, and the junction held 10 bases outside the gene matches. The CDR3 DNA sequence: TGTGCCAGCAGCTTAGCTGGGACTAGCGGTACCTTTAGCTCCTACGAGCAGTACTTC. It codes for CASSLAGTSGTFSSYEQYF.

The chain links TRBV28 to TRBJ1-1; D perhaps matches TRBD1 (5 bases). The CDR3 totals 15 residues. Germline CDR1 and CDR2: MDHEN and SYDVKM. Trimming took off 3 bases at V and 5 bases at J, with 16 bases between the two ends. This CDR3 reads CASSFFRARKTEAFF. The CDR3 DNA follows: TGTGCCAGCAGTTTCTTCAGGGCTAGGAAAACTGAAGCTTTCTTT.

The CDR3 bases are TGTGCCAGCAGCCAGGGGGACAGGGCACAAGAGACCCAGTACTTC. Translation: CASSQGDRAQETQYF. This chain connects TRBV14 to TRBJ2-5; 9 nucleotides align to TRBD1. Trimming cost V 3 bases and J 2 bases; bases outside gene matches: 4. The CDR3 consists of 15 residues. Looked up from germline, CDR1 is SGHDN and CDR2 is FVKESK.

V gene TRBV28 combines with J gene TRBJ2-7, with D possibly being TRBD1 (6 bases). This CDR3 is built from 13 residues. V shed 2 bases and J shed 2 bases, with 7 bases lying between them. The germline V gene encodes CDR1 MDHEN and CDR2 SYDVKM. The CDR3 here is CASSLQGPYEQYF. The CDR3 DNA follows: TGTGCCAGCAGTTTACAGGGGCCCTACGAGCAGTACTTC.

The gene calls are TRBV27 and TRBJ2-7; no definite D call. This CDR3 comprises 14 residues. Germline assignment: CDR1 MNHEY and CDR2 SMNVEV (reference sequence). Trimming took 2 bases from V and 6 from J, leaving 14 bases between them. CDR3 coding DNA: TGTGCCAGCAGTTTAAGTCCAGCAATCGTCGAGCAGTACTTC. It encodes CASSLSPAIVEQYF.

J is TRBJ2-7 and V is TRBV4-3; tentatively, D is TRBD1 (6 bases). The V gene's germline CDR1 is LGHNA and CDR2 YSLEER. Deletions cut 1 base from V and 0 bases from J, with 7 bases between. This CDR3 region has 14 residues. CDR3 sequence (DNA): TGCGCCAGCAGCCAAGCGGACAGCTCCTACGAGCAGTACTTC. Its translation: CASSQADSSYEQYF.

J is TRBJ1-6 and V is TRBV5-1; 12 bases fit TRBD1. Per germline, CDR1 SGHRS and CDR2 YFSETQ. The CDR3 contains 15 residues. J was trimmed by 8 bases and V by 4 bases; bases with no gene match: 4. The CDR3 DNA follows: TGCGCCAGCAGCCCCGGGACAGGGGGCGATTCACCCCTCCACTTT. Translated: CASSPGTGGDSPLHF.

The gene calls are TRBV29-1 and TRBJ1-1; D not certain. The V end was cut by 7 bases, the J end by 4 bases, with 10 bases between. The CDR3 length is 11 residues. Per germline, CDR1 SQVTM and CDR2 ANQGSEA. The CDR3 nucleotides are TGCAGCGCTTTAAGAGTCACTGAAGCTTTCTTT. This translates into CSALRVTEAFF.

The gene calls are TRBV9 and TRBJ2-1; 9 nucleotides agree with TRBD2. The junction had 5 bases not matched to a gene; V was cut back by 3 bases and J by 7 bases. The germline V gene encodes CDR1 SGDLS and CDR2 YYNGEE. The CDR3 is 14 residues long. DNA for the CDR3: TGTGCCAGCAGCGGAGGACTAGCGCGGAATGAGCAGTTCTTC. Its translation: CASSGGLARNEQFF.